This T cell receptor beta chain was identified in a study of cytomegalovirus exposure and HLA in healthy donors. The CDR3 has 18 amino acids. The germline V gene encodes CDR1 SGHTA and CDR2 FQGTGA. The J segment lost 5 bases and the V segment lost 4 bases, leaving 8 bases of the junction unmatched. PCR was performed using 60 Vbeta and 13 Jbeta primers. Generated by immunoSEQ multiplex PCR, the TCRdb table keeps only in-frame clones and is missing some. The sample records about 96,000 clones, about four fifths being singletons. This sequence originates from a woman aged 70-85 years in good health and CMV-seropositive. The genes are TRBV7-3 and TRBJ2-2, with TRBD2 identical over 15 bases. Sequencing was performed on PBMCs. This CDR3 reads CASSSQAGLAGGTGELFF. DNA of the CDR3: TGTGCCAGCAGCTCTCAAGCAGGACTAGCGGGAGGGACCGGGGAGCTGTTTTTT.